This T cell receptor beta chain was sequenced during a study of T cells of healthy individuals. TCRdb independently ran MiXCR on the 5' RACE reads; one entry per CDR3 protein. The top ten clones hold about 6.2% of a sample with about 100,000 distinct CDR3 sequences, approximately 15% of them seen once. This clonotype was counted many times. Germline assignment: CDR1 LNHNV and CDR2 YYDKDF (reference sequence). The CDR3 sequence is 13 residues long. V shed 0 bases and J shed 3 bases, with 3 bases lying between them. This clonotype originated in a human donor in good health. The V and J genes are TRBV15 and TRBJ2-1; D gene ambiguous. Here the CDR3 reads CATSRDHYNEQFF. The CDR3 DNA is TGTGCCACCAGCAGAGACCACTACAATGAGCAGTTCTTC.